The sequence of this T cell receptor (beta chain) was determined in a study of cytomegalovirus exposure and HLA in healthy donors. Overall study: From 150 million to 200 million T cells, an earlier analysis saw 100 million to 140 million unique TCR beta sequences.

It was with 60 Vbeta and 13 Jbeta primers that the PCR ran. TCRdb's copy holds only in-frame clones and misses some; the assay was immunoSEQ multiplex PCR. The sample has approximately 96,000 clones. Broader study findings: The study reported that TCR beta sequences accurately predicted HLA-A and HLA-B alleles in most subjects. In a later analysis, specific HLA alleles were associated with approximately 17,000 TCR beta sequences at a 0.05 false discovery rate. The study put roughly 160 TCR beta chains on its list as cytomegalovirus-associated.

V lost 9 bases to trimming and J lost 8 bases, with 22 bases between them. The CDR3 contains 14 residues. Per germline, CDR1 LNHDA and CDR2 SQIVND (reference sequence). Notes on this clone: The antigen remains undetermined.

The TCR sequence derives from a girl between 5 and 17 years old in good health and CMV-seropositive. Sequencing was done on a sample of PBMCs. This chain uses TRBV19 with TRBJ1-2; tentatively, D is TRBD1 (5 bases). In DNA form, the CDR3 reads TGTGCCAGCTCTGACCCGTGGGGCTCGTTGGGCTACACCTTC. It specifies CASSDPWGSLGYTF.